What follows describes a single T cell receptor beta chain. Its antigen is currently unknown. Profiling relied on immunoSEQ multiplex PCR, and the TCRdb table lists in-frame clones only, not all of them. The sample holds about 70,000 clones, around 87% seen once. This entry is derived from a study of graft-versus-host responses after intestinal transplantation. For the study at large: Each recipient received a multivisceral, liver-intestinal, or isolated intestinal graft.

This receptor was obtained from a human donor who was the organ donor for an intestinal transplant. The sequences come from unstimulated CD8+ T cells sorted from spleen or lymph node cells, collected before transplant.

DNA of the CDR3: TGTGCTGGGACTAGCTCCTACAATGAGCAGTTCTTC. Its protein is CAGTSSYNEQFF. The chain has TRBV6-1 and TRBJ2-1; 8 positions match TRBD2. CDR1 and CDR2 from the germline V gene are MNHNS and SASEGT. This CDR3 has 12 residues.